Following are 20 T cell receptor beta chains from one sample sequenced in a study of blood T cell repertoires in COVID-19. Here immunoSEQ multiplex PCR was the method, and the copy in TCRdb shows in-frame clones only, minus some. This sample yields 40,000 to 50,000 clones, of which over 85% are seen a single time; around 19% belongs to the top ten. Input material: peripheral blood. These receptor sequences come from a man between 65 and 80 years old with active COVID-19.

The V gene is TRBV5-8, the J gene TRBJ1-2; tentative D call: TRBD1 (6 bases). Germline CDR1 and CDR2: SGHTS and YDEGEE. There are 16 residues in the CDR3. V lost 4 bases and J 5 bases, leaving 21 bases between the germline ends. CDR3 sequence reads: CASSPYQQGLEYGYTF. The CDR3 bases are TGTGCCAGCAGCCCCTACCAACAGGGTCTGGAGTATGGCTACACCTTC.

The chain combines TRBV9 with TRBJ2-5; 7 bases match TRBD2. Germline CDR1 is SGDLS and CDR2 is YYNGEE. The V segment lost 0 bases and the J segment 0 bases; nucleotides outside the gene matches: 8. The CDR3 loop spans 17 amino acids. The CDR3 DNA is TGTGCCAGCAGCGTAGCTTTCGGGCTAGCGGACCAAGAGACCCAGTACTTC. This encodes CASSVAFGLADQETQYF. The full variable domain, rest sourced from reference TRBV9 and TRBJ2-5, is DSGVTQTPKHLITATGQRVTLRCSPRSGDLSVYWYQQSLDQGLQFLIQYYNGEERAKGNILERFSAQQFPDLHSELNLSSLELGDSALYFCASSVAFGLADQETQYFGPGTRLLVL.

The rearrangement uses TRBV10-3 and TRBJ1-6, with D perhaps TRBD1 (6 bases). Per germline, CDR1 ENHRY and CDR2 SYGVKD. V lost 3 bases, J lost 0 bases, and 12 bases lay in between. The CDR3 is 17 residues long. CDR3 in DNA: TGTGCCATCAGTGATCCGGACAGTCGCTCCTATAATTCACCCCTCCACTTT. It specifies CAISDPDSRSYNSPLHF.

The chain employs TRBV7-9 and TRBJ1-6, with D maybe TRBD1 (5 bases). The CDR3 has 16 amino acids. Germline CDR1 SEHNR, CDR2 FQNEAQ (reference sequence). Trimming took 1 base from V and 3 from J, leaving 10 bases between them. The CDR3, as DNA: TGTGCCAGCAGCTTAGGGCAGGGCTTCTATAATTCACCCCTCCACTTT. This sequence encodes CASSLGQGFYNSPLHF.

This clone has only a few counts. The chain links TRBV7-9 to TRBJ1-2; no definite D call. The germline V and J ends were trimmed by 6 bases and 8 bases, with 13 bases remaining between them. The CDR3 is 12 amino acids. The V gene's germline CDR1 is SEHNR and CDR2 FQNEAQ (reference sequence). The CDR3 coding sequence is TGTGCCAGCAGGTCCGAGGCCCGGGGCTACACCTTC. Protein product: CASRSEARGYTF.

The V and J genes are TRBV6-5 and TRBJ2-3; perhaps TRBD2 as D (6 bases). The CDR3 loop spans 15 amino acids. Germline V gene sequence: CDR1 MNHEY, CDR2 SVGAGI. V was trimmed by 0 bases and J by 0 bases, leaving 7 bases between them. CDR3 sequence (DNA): TGTGCCAGCAGTTACTCGGCGGGGAGCACAGATACGCAGTATTTT. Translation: CASSYSAGSTDTQYF.

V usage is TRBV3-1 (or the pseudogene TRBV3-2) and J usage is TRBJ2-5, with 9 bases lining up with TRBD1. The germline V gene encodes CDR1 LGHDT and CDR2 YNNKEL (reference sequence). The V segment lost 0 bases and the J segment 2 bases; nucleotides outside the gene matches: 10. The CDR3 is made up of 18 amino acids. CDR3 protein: CASSQEERDRDSQETQYF. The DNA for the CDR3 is TGTGCCAGCAGCCAAGAAGAGAGGGACAGGGACAGTCAAGAGACCCAGTACTTC.

The DNA for the CDR3 is TGTGCCAGCAGCCCCCCTAGCCACAGGGCCAACGAGCAGTACTTC. Its protein is CASSPPSHRANEQYF. The chain is built from TRBV7-8 and TRBJ2-7, with a tentative D call TRBD1 (6 bases). V gave up 5 bases and J gave up 5 bases, with 19 bases separating them. There are 15 residues in the CDR3. Germline V gene lookup returns CDR1 SGHVS and CDR2 FQNEAQ. Using reference TRBV7-8 and TRBJ2-7 for the parts outside the CDR3, the full variable domain is GAGVSQSPRYKVAKRGQDVALRCDPISGHVSLFWYQQALGQGPEFLTYFQNEAQLDKSGLPSDRFFAERPEGSVSTLKIQRTQQEDSAVYLCASSPPSHRANEQYFGPGTRLTVT.

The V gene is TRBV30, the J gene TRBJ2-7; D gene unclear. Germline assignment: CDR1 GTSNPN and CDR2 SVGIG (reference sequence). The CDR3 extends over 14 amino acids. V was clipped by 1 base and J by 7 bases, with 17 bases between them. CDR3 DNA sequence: TGTGCCTGGAGTGGTCCTTCAACCCTATCGGAGCAGTACTTC. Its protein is CAWSGPSTLSEQYF.

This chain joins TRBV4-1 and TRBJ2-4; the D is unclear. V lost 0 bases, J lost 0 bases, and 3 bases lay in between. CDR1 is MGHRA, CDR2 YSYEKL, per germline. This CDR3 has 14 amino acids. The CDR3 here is CASSQDLAKNIQYF. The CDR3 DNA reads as TGCGCCAGCAGCCAAGACCTAGCCAAAAACATTCAGTACTTC.

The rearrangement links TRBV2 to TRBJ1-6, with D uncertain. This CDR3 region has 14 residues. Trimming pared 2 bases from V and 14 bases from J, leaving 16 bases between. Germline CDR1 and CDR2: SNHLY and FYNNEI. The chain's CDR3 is CASSEQEGRGTLHF. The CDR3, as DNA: TGTGCCAGCAGTGAACAAGAGGGAAGAGGTACCCTCCACTTT.

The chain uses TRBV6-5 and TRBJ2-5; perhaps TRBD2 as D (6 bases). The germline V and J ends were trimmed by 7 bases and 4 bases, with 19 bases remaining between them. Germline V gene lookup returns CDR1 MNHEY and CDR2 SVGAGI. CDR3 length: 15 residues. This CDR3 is CASKVEGLARETQYF. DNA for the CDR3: TGTGCCAGCAAGGTTGAGGGGCTAGCGAGAGAGACCCAGTACTTC.

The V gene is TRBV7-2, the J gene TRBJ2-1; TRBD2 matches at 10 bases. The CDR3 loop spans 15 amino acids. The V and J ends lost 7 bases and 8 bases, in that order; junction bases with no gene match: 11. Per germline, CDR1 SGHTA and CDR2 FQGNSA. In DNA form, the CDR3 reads TGTGCCAGCACCCTTCGGGCTAGCGGGAGCCATGAGCAGTTCTTC. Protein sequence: CASTLRASGSHEQFF. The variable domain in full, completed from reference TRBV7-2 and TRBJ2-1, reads GAGVSQSPSNKVTEKGKDVELRCDPISGHTALYWYRQSLGQGLEFLIYFQGNSAPDKSGLPSDRFSAERTGGSVSTLTIQRTQQEDSAVYLCASTLRASGSHEQFFGPGTRLTVL.

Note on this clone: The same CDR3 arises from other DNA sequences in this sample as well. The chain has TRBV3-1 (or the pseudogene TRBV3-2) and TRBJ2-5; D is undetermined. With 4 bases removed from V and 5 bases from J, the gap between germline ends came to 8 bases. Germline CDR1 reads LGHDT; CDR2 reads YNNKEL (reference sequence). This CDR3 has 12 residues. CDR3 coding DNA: TGTGCCAGCAGCCTAAGGCGGGAGACCCAGTACTTC. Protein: CASSLRRETQYF.

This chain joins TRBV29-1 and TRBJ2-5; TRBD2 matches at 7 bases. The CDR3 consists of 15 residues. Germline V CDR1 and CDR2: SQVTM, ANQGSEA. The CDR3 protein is CTATLAHMYQETQYF. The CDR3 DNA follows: TGCACTGCTACACTAGCGCACATGTACCAAGAGACCCAGTACTTC.

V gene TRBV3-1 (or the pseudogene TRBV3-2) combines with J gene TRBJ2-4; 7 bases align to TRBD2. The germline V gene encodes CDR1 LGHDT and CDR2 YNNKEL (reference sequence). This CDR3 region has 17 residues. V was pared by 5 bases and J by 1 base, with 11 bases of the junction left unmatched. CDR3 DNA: TGTGCCAGCAGCGCCGGCGTGGGAGGGCGGGCCAAAAACATTCAGTACTTC. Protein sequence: CASSAGVGGRAKNIQYF.

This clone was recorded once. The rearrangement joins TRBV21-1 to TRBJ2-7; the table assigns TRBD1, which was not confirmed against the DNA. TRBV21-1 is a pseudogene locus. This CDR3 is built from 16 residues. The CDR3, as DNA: TGTGCCAGCAGCGTGACAGGGGGCGACAAGGCATGCGAGCAGTACTTC. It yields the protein CASSVTGGDKACEQYF.

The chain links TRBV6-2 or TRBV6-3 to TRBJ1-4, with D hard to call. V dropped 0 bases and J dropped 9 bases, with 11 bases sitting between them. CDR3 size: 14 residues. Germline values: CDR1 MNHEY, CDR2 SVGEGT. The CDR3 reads CASSYSSGNQKLFF. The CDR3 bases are TGTGCCAGCAGTTACTCCTCGGGGAACCAAAAACTGTTTTTT.

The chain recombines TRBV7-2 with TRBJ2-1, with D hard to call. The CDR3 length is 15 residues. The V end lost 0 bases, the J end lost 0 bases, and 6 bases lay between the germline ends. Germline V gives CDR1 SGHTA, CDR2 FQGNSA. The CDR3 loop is CASSLAASSYNEQFF. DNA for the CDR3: TGTGCCAGCAGCTTAGCCGCTAGCTCCTACAATGAGCAGTTCTTC.

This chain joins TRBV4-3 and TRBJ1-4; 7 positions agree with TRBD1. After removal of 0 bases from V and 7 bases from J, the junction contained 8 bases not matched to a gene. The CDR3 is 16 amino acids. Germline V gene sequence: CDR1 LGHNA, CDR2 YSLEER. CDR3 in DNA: TGCGCCAGCAGCCAAGATCCTAGGGGGCCTGGTGAAAAACTGTTTTTT. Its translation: CASSQDPRGPGEKLFF.